One sample yielded the 24 T cell receptor beta chains listed below, sequenced in a study of breast tumors, draining lymph nodes, adjacent tissues. A single record per CDR3 protein comes from TCRdb applying MiXCR to the multiplex PCR reads. The sample includes 200,000 or so distinct CDR3 sequences, 25% to 40% of them seen just once. Breast cancer patients provided tissue from their axillary draining lymph nodes. The sample consisted of axillary lymph node tissue. All receptors derive from a female donor with breast cancer. Some clones in this sample may be carry-over from other donors' samples.

The sample holds many counts of this clonotype. The chain combines TRBV19 with TRBJ1-5; D gene unclear. Trimming removed 7 bases at V and 0 bases at J, with 16 bases between. Germline CDR1 LNHDA, CDR2 SQIVND (reference sequence). The CDR3 length is 16 residues. The CDR3 DNA reads as TGTGCCAGTACCTCATCCGTCCGGTATAGCAATCAGCCCCAGCATTTT. Translated: CASTSSVRYSNQPQHF. Variable domain in full (rest from reference TRBV19 and TRBJ1-5): DGGITQSPKYLFRKEGQNVTLSCEQNLNHDAMYWYRQDPGQGLRLIYYSQIVNDFQKGDIAEGYSVSREKKESFPLTVTSAQKNPTAFYLCASTSSVRYSNQPQHFGDGTRLSIL.

This clonotype was found many times. V gene TRBV10-3 combines with J gene TRBJ2-5, with D unresolved. Trimming took 3 bases from V and 3 from J, leaving 11 bases between them. There are 14 residues in the CDR3. The V gene's germline CDR1 is ENHRY and CDR2 SYGVKD. The CDR3 protein is CAISDFSTEETQYF. The CDR3 nucleotides read TGTGCCATCAGTGATTTTAGCACCGAAGAGACCCAGTACTTC.

This clonotype was observed a handful of times. The rearrangement uses TRBV28 and TRBJ2-7, with 9 bases fitting TRBD1. J was trimmed by 3 bases and V by 3 bases; bases with no gene match: 6. The CDR3 totals 15 residues. Germline assignment: CDR1 MDHEN and CDR2 SYDVKM. The CDR3 DNA reads as TGTGCCAGCAGTTTCCCGGACAGGGGTGACTACGAGCAGTACTTC. Translation: CASSFPDRGDYEQYF.

At least ten counts were recorded for this clonotype. CDR3 loop: CASSYWGQGAPEQYF. CDR3 in DNA: TGTGCCAGCAGTTACTGGGGACAGGGGGCCCCCGAGCAGTACTTC. The chain recombines TRBV28 with TRBJ2-7; 12 bases fit TRBD1. The CDR3 totals 15 residues. Germline V CDR1 and CDR2: MDHEN, SYDVKM. Trimming at V came to 4 bases and at J to 6 bases, leaving 7 bases not matched to a gene.

Points on this clonotype: A much larger clone lies one base from this, so it may be a read error. The chain employs TRBV18 and TRBJ2-3, with a weak D call TRBD2 (6 bases). Germline V gene data show CDR1 as KGHSH and CDR2 as LQKENI. CDR3 length: 12 amino acids. CDR3 region: CASSPWGDTLYF. DNA of the CDR3: TGTGCCAGCTCACCATGGGGGGATACGCTGTATTTT.

This clonotype was counted many times. V and J are TRBV6-5 and TRBJ1-2; possibly TRBD1 for D (5 bases). This CDR3 contains 13 residues. V was trimmed by 5 bases and J by 7 bases, leaving 14 bases between them. Germline V gives CDR1 MNHEY, CDR2 SVGAGI. DNA for the CDR3: TGTGCCAGCAGTCACTTGGGGACGGGTGGCTACACCTTC. Its protein is CASSHLGTGGYTF.

This clonotype was recorded many times. The chain links TRBV24-1 to TRBJ2-5, with TRBD2 as a possible D gene (6 bases). Germline V gene data show CDR1 as KGHDR and CDR2 as SFDVKD. Deletions cut 5 bases from V and 4 bases from J, with 13 bases between. CDR3 length equals 14 residues. This CDR3 is CATSARRDSETQYF. The CDR3 bases are TGTGCCACCAGTGCTCGACGGGACTCAGAGACCCAGTACTTC.

The genes are TRBV9 and TRBJ2-2; D call uncertain. The V and J ends lost 0 bases and 10 bases respectively, with 7 bases between them. This CDR3 region has 12 residues. Germline V lookup: CDR1 SGDLS, CDR2 YYNGEE. The CDR3 here is CASSVGDEELFF. CDR3 in DNA: TGTGCCAGCAGCGTAGGAGATGAGGAGCTGTTTTTT.

This clonotype came up a few times. This may stem from a read error, because a much larger clone lies one nucleotide away. This chain connects TRBV12-3 or TRBV12-4 to TRBJ2-1; the D gene could be TRBD1 or TRBD2 (5 bases each). V was trimmed by 3 bases and J by 7 bases, leaving 10 bases between them. The CDR3 has 13 amino acids. The CDR3 protein is CASSFGTKNEQFF. For the CDR3, the DNA is TGTGCCAGCAGTTTCGGGACCAAGAATGAGCAGTTCTTC.

Remarks on this clonotype: This may be a read error: a much more frequent sequence differs by one nucleotide. The chain is built from TRBV5-4 and TRBJ2-1; possibly TRBD2 for D (6 bases). Germline assignment: CDR1 SGHNT and CDR2 YYREEE (reference sequence). The CDR3 extends over 14 amino acids. The CDR3 DNA reads TGTGCCAGCAGCTCAGGGACTCTCCCGAATGAGCAGCTCTTC. As protein: CASSSGTLPNEQLF.

This clonotype was observed at least ten times. The chain couples TRBV5-1 to TRBJ1-2; perhaps TRBD1 as D (5 bases). CDR1 is SGHRS, CDR2 YFSETQ, per germline. V lost 1 base and J 4 bases, leaving 14 bases between the germline ends. This CDR3 comprises 15 residues. The CDR3 spells CASSLYYGQTYGYTF. In nucleotides, the CDR3 is TGCGCCAGCAGCTTGTACTATGGACAAACCTATGGCTACACCTTC.

This clonotype was seen at least ten times. The genes are TRBV5-1 and TRBJ1-2; D gene uncertain. The CDR3 sequence is 13 residues long. V lost 0 bases, J lost 3 bases, and 6 bases lay in between. The germline V gene encodes CDR1 SGHRS and CDR2 YFSETQ. The CDR3 sequence: CASSLVGDYGYTF. The DNA for the CDR3 is TGCGCCAGCAGCTTGGTCGGGGACTATGGCTACACCTTC.

The J gene is TRBJ1-2, the V gene TRBV11-2, with D maybe TRBD1 (5 bases). V lost 5 bases, J lost 3 bases, and 22 bases lay in between. CDR1 is SGHAT and CDR2 is FQNNGV in the germline V gene. There are 17 residues in the CDR3. CDR3 bases: TGTGCCAGCAGCCTGGGACGGACCCCCGTGGGGGACTATGGCTACACCTTC. Translation gives CASSLGRTPVGDYGYTF.

With respect to this clonotype: A much larger clonotype is one base distant, so this may be a read error. V usage is TRBV6-5 and J usage is TRBJ1-2, with 7 bases identical to TRBD1. The CDR3 runs to 14 residues. The trim removed 5 bases at V and 1 base at J, leaving 4 bases unmatched. Germline CDR1 is MNHEY and CDR2 is SVGAGI. DNA of the CDR3: TGTGCCAGCAGTCAGACAGGGATTAACTATGGCTACACCTTC. Encoded protein: CASSQTGINYGYTF.

There are many counts of this clonotype. V usage is TRBV2 and J usage is TRBJ2-3; 8 bases are a match to TRBD2. J gave up 3 bases and V 6 bases, and 8 bases lay outside the gene matches. The CDR3 length is 15 residues. Germline CDR1 is SNHLY and CDR2 is FYNNEI. The CDR3 here is CASSDSGSSTDTQYF. The CDR3 bases are TGTGCCAGCAGCGACAGCGGGAGCAGTACAGATACGCAGTATTTT.

The gene calls are TRBV12-3 or TRBV12-4 and TRBJ1-1, with D possibly TRBD1 on 5 matching bases. V was pared by 3 bases and J by 5 bases, with 16 bases between. This CDR3 is 15 amino acids long. CDR3 DNA: TGTGCCAGCAGTTTCGACGGCAGGGCCGGGACTGAAGCTTTCTTT. Translation gives CASSFDGRAGTEAFF.

This chain joins TRBV14 and TRBJ2-3; 10 bases are shared with TRBD2. Looked up from germline, CDR1 is SGHDN and CDR2 is FVKESK. The junction had 7 bases not matched to a gene; V was cut back by 0 bases and J by 1 base. This CDR3 comprises 18 residues. The CDR3 here is CASSQDFGTSARTDTQYF. In DNA form, the CDR3 reads TGTGCCAGCAGCCAAGATTTTGGGACTAGCGCACGCACAGATACGCAGTATTTT.

This clonotype has a count of ten or more. This chain joins TRBV6-5 and TRBJ1-4; D possibly corresponds to TRBD1 (6 bases). The CDR3 has 15 amino acids. Trimming took 5 bases from V and 3 from J, leaving 13 bases between them. Germline lookup yields CDR1 MNHEY and CDR2 SVGAGI. The CDR3 reads CASSNQGLANEKLFF. CDR3 sequence (DNA): TGTGCCAGCAGTAACCAGGGGTTAGCTAATGAAAAACTGTTTTTT.

V and J are TRBV27 and TRBJ2-7; D is undetermined. Germline V lookup: CDR1 MNHEY, CDR2 SMNVEV (reference sequence). The CDR3 consists of 13 residues. V lost 6 bases and J 2 bases, leaving 11 bases between the germline ends. CDR3 sequence: CASSFAETYEQYF. For the CDR3, the DNA is TGTGCCAGCAGCTTTGCGGAAACCTACGAGCAGTACTTC.

This clonotype has ten or more counts. The J gene is TRBJ1-5, the V gene TRBV5-8; D is possibly TRBD1 (6 bases). With 1 base removed from V and 5 bases from J, the gap between germline ends came to 19 bases. The CDR3 is 17 amino acids. From germline, CDR1 is SGHTS and CDR2 YDEGEE. In DNA form, the CDR3 reads TGTGCCAGCAGCTTGATGGGGGGGGGCGCACCGGATCAGCCCCAGCATTTT. Residues: CASSLMGGGAPDQPQHF.

Comments on this clonotype: One end of the junction does not line up with germline, which may come from a read error. V gene TRBV11-2 combines with J gene TRBJ2-2; possible D gene TRBD2, 5 bases. This CDR3 comprises 12 residues. Germline V gene data show CDR1 as SGHAT and CDR2 as FQNNGV. The CDR3 DNA reads as TGTGCCAGCAGGAGAATCACCGGGGAGCTGTCTTGG. Protein product: CASRRITGELSW.

This clonotype appeared many times. The chain couples TRBV7-2 to TRBJ2-7, with 9 bases that match TRBD2. The V segment lost 8 bases and the J segment 1 base; nucleotides outside the gene matches: 9. Germline V CDR1 and CDR2: SGHTA, FQGNSA. The CDR3 has 15 amino acids. The CDR3 DNA follows: TGTGCCAGCGCAGGGATAGCGGGAGAATCCTACGAGCAGTACTTC. Protein sequence: CASAGIAGESYEQYF.

This clonotype occurred many times. V gene TRBV20-1 combines with J gene TRBJ2-2; 8 bases are shared with TRBD2. J lost 5 bases, V lost 0 bases, and 8 bases had no gene match. Germline-derived CDR1 and CDR2 are DFQATT and SNEGSKA (reference sequence). The CDR3 sequence is 16 residues long. CDR3 loop: CSAREAGGARTGELFF. CDR3 nucleotides: TGCAGTGCTAGAGAGGCCGGGGGGGCGAGAACCGGGGAGCTGTTTTTT.

A few counts support this clonotype. A single base separates this from a much larger clone, so it may be a read error. V and J are TRBV20-1 and TRBJ1-2; D remains unclear. The CDR3 has 15 residues. V was clipped by 3 bases and J by 4 bases, with 18 bases between them. CDR1 is DFQATT, CDR2 SNEGSKA, per germline (reference sequence). The CDR3 coding sequence is TGCAGTGCTAGGGGCCTGAGCGGCGCCGCCTATGGCTACACCTTC. It specifies CSARGLSGAAYGYTF.